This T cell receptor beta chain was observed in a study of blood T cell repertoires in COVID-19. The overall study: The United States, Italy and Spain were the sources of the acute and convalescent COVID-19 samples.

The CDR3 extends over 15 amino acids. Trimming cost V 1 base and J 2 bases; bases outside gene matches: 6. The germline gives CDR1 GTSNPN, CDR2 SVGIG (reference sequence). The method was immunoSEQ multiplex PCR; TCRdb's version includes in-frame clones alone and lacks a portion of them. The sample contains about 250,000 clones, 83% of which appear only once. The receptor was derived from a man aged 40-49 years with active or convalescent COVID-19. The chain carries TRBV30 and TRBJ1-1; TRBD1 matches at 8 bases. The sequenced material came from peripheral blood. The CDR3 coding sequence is TGTGCCTGGAGTGCCCTCGGACAGGGAAACACTGAAGCTTTCTTT. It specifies CAWSALGQGNTEAFF.